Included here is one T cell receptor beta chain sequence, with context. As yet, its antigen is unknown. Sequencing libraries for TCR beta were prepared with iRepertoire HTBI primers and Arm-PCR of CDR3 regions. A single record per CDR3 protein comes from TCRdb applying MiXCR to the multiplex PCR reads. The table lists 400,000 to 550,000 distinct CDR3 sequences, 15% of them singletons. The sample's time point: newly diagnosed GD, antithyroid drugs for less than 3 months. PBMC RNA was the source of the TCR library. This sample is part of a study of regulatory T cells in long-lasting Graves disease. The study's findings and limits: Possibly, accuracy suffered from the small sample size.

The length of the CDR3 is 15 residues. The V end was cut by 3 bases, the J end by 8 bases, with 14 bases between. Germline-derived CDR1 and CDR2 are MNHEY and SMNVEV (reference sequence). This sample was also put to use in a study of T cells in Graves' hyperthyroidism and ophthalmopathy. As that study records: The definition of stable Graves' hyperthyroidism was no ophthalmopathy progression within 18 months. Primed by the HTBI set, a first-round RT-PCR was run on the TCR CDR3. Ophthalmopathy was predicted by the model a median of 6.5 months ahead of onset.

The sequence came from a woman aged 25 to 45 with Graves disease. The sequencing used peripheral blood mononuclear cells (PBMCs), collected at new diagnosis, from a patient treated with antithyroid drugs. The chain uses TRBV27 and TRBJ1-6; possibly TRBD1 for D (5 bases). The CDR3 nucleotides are TGTGCCAGCAGTTTTTTGGCGACAGAGGATTCACCCCTCCACTTT. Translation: CASSFLATEDSPLHF.